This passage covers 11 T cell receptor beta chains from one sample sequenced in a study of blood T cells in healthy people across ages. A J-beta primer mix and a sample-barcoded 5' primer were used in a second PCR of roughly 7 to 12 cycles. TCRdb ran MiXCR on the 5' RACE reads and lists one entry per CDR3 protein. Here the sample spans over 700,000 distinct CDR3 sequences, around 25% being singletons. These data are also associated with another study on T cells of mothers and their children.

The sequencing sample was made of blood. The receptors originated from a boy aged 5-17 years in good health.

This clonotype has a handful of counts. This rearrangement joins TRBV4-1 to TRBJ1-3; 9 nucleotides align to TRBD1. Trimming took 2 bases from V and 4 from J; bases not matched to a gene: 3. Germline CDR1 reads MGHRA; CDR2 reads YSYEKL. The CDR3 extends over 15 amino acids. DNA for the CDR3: TGCGCCAGCAGCCAACCGGACAGGGGAGGAAACACCATATATTTT. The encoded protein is CASSQPDRGGNTIYF.

CDR3 sequence reads: CSASIRDRETQYF. The CDR3 DNA sequence: TGCAGTGCTAGCATCCGGGACCGAGAGACCCAGTACTTC. The chain carries TRBV20-1 and TRBJ2-5; perhaps D is TRBD1 or TRBD2 (5 bases each). The germline CDR1 and CDR2 sequences are DFQATT and SNEGSKA (reference sequence). V shed 3 bases and J shed 4 bases, with 12 bases lying between them. The CDR3 totals 13 residues.

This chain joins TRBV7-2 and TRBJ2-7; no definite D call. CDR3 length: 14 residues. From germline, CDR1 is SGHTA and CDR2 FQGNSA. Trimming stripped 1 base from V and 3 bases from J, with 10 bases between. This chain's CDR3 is CASSLGPQNYEQYF. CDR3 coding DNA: TGTGCCAGCAGCTTAGGACCACAGAACTACGAGCAGTACTTC.

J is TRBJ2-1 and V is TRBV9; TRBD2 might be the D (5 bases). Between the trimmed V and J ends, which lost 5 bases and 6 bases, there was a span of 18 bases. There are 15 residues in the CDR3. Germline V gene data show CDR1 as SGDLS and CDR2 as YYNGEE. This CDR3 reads CASSAMGLGSNEQFF. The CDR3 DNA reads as TGTGCCAGCAGTGCCATGGGCCTGGGGAGCAATGAGCAGTTCTTC.

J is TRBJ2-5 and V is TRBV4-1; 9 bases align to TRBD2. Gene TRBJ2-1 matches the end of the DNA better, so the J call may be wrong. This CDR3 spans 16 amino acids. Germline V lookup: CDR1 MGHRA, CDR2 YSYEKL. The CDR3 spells CASSQGAGGPSNEQFF. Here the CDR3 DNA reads TGCGCCAGCAGCCAAGGGGCGGGAGGGCCGTCAAATGAGCAGTTCTTC.

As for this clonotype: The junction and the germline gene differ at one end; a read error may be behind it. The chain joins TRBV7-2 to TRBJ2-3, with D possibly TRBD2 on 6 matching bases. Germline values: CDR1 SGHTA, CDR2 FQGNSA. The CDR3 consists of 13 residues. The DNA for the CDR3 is TGTGCCGGCAGCCGACGGGGGTCGGATACGCAGTATTTT. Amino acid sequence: CAGSRRGSDTQYF.

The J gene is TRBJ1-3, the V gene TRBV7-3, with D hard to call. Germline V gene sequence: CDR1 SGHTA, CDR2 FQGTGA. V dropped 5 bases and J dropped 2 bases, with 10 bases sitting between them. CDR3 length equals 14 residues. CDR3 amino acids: CASSDGAPGNTIYF. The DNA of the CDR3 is TGTGCCAGCAGCGACGGCGCCCCTGGAAACACCATATATTTT.

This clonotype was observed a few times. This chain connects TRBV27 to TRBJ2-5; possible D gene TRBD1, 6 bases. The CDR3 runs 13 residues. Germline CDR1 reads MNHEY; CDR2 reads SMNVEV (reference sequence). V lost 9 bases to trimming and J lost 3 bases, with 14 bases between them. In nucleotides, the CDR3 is TGTGCCAGTCCTGAGGGGGTGAAAGAGACCCAGTACTTC. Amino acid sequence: CASPEGVKETQYF.

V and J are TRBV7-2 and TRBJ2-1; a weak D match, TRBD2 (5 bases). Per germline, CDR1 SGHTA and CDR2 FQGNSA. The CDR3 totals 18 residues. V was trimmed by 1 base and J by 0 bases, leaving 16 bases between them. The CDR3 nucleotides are TGTGCCAGCAGCTTAGATTGGATCGGGATAAGCTCCTACAATGAGCAGTTCTTC. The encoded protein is CASSLDWIGISSYNEQFF.

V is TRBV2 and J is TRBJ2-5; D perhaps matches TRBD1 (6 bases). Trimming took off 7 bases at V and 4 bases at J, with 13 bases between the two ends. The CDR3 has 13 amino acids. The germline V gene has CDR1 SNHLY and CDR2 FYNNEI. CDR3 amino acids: CASMDAGAETQYF. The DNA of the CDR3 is TGTGCCAGCATGGATGCAGGGGCAGAGACCCAGTACTTC.

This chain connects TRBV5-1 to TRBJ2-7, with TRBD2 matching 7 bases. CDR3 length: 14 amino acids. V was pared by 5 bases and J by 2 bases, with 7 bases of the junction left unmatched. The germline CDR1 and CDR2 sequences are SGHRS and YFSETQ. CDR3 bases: TGCGCCAGCAGTCCCTGGGGGGGGACCTACGAGCAGTACTTC. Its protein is CASSPWGGTYEQYF.